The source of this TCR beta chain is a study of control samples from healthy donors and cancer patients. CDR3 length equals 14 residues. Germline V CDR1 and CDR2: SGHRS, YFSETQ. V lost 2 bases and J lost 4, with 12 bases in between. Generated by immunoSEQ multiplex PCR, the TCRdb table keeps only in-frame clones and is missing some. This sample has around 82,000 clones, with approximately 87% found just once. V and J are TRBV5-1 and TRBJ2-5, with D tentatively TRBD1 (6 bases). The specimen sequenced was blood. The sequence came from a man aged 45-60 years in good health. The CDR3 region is CASSLGTLPETQYF. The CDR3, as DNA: TGCGCCAGCAGCTTAGGGACACTACCAGAGACCCAGTACTTC.